The subject of this entry is one TCR beta chain. Only in-frame clones appear in the TCRdb table, and some are missing; sequencing was by immunoSEQ multiplex PCR. The sample has roughly 200,000 clones, 87% seen once. These data are taken from a study of blood T cell repertoires in COVID-19. Study summary: The samples span acute and convalescent COVID-19 from the United States, Italy and Spain.

J was trimmed by 2 bases and V by 0 bases; bases with no gene match: 6. Germline V lookup: CDR1 LGHNA, CDR2 YSLEER. There are 16 residues in the CDR3. Donors were grouped by their self-reported clinical history. The sequence was collected from a woman aged 25 to 39 who had recovered from COVID-19. The sequenced material came from PBMCs or T cells enriched from blood (not recorded which). The V and J genes are TRBV4-3 and TRBJ2-7; TRBD1 aligns across 8 bases. In nucleotides, the CDR3 is TGCGCCAGCAGCCAAGACCCACAGGGGGGAGCCTACGAGCAGTACTTC. Its protein product is CASSQDPQGGAYEQYF.